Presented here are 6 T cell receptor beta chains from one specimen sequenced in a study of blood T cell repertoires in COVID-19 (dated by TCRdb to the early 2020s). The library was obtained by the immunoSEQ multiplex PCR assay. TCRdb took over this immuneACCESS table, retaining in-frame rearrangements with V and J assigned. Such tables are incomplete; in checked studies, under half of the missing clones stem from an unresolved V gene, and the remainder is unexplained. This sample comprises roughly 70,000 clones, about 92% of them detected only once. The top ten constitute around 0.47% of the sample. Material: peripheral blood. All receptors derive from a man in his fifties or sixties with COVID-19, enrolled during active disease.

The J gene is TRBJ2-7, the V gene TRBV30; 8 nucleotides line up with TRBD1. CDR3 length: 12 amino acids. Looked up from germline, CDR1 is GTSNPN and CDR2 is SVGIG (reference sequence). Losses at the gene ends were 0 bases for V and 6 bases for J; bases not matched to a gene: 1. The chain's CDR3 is CAWSVTGVEQYF. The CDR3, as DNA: TGTGCCTGGAGTGTGACAGGGGTCGAGCAGTACTTC. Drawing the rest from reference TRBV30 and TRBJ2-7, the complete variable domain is SQTIHQWPATLVQPVGSPLSLECTVEGTSNPNLYWYRQAAGRGLQLLFYSVGIGQISSEVPQNLSASRPQDRQFILSSKKLLLSDSGFYLCAWSVTGVEQYFGPGTRLTVT.

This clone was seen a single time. The CDR3 nucleotides read TGTGCCAGCAGAAGCCTCAACACTGAAGCTTTCTTT. Its translation: CASRSLNTEAFF. The chain has TRBV28 and TRBJ1-1; no definite D call. Looked up from germline, CDR1 is MDHEN and CDR2 is SYDVKM. The CDR3 is 12 residues long. With 6 bases removed from V and 2 bases from J, the gap between germline ends came to 7 bases.

The CDR3 sequence: CASSPLQGGNEKLFF. For the CDR3, the DNA is TGTGCCAGCTCACCACTTCAGGGGGGAAATGAAAAACTGTTTTTT. The chain carries TRBV18 and TRBJ1-4, with 7 nucleotides matching TRBD1. The CDR3 loop spans 15 amino acids. V shed 1 base and J 5 bases; nucleotides not matched to a gene: 4. Germline V lookup: CDR1 KGHSH, CDR2 LQKENI.

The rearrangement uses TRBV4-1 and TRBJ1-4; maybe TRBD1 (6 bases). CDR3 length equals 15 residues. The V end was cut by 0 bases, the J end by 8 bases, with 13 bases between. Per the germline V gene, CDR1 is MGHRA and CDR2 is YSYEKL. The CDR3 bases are TGCGCCAGCAGCCAAGAGAGGGGGTTGAGAGAAAAACTGTTTTTT. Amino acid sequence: CASSQERGLREKLFF.

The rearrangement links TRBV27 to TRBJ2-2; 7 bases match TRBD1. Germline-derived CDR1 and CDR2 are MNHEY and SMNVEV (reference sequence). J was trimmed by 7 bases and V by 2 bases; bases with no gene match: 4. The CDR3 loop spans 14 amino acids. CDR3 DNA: TGTGCCAGCAGTTTAAACAGGGGTGGCGGGGAGCTGTTTTTT. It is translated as CASSLNRGGGELFF.

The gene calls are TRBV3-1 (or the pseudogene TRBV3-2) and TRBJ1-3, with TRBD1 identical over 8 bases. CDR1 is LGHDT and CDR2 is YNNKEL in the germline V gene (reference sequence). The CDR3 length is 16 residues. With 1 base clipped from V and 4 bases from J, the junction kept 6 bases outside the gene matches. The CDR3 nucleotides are TGTGCCAGCAGCCAAGCCCAGGGGGCGACGGGAAACACCATATATTTT. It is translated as CASSQAQGATGNTIYF.